These 20 T cell receptor beta chains were sequenced from one sample in a study of cytomegalovirus exposure and HLA in healthy donors. With 60 Vbeta and 13 Jbeta primers, the PCR was carried out. Libraries were prepared by immunoSEQ multiplex PCR; TCRdb keeps only in-frame clonotypes and omits some of them. The sample consists of some 130,000 clones, around four fifths of them appearing once. The sample was PBMCs. Receptor source: a woman in her 50s in good health and CMV-seropositive.

This clone showed up just a few times. The chain employs TRBV10-1 and TRBJ1-5; D call uncertain. The germline gives CDR1 WNHNN, CDR2 SYGVQD (reference sequence). Deletions cut 2 bases from V and 6 bases from J, with 11 bases between. The CDR3 consists of 14 residues. The CDR3 protein is CASSEAGTFQPQHF. CDR3 DNA sequence: TGCGCCAGCAGTGAGGCGGGTACGTTTCAGCCCCAGCATTTT.

This rearrangement joins TRBV2 to TRBJ2-3; possibly TRBD1 for D (6 bases). The CDR3 spans 14 residues. Germline V gene sequence: CDR1 SNHLY, CDR2 FYNNEI. Trimming removed 3 bases at V and 6 bases at J, with 13 bases between. The CDR3 nucleotides are TGTGCCAGCAGTGATGACGCGCAGGGGGATACGCAGTATTTT. As protein: CASSDDAQGDTQYF.

The rearrangement links TRBV30 to TRBJ1-3; D might be TRBD1 (6 bases). Trimming shortened V by 0 bases and J by 8 bases, and 11 bases separated the two germline ends. The CDR3 extends over 13 amino acids. Germline loops: CDR1 GTSNPN, CDR2 SVGIG (reference sequence). The CDR3: CAWSVGGADTIYF. CDR3 in DNA: TGTGCCTGGAGTGTCGGGGGGGCGGACACCATATATTTT.

The genes are TRBV2 and TRBJ2-1; TRBD1 aligns across 11 bases. CDR1 and CDR2 (germline): SNHLY, FYNNEI. The junction had 11 bases not matched to a gene; V was cut back by 8 bases and J by 8 bases. There are 15 residues in the CDR3. The CDR3 protein is CASGGQGAPDYEQFF. The CDR3 bases are TGTGCCAGCGGCGGACAGGGGGCGCCGGACTATGAGCAGTTCTTC. The variable domain in full, with the rest retrieved from reference TRBV2 and TRBJ2-1, is EPEVTQTPSHQVTQMGQEVILRCVPISNHLYFYWYRQILGQKVEFLVSFYNNEISEKSEIFDDQFSVERPDGSNFTLKIRSTKLEDSAMYFCASGGQGAPDYEQFFGPGTRLTVL.

The genes are TRBV5-1 and TRBJ2-1; 9 bases fit TRBD2. Germline assignment: CDR1 SGHRS and CDR2 YFSETQ. This CDR3 has 15 amino acids. The V gene end was trimmed by 3 bases and the J gene end by 3 bases; junction bases not matched to a gene: 4. The CDR3 nucleotides read TGCGCCAGCAGCTCTAGCGGGAACTACTACAATGAGCAGTTCTTC. This sequence encodes CASSSSGNYYNEQFF.

This clone was found once. The genes are TRBV12-5 and TRBJ1-2, with a tentative D call TRBD1 (5 bases). CDR3 size: 13 residues. The V end lost 6 bases, the J end lost 4 bases, and 12 bases lay between the germline ends. Germline V gene data show CDR1 as LGHNT and CDR2 as FRNRAP. CDR3 DNA: TGTGCTAGTGGCCGCAGGGAGGGCTATGGCTACACCTTC. It encodes CASGRREGYGYTF.

V is TRBV2 and J is TRBJ1-1; D unresolved. V lost 3 bases to trimming and J lost 7 bases, with 12 bases between them. The CDR3 is made up of 13 amino acids. Germline V gene lookup returns CDR1 SNHLY and CDR2 FYNNEI. DNA for the CDR3: TGTGCCAGCAGTGACTCCCTAGGAGGTGAAGCTTTCTTT. Encoded protein: CASSDSLGGEAFF.

This clone was seen a handful of times. This chain connects TRBV5-1 to TRBJ2-5; 12 nucleotides match TRBD1. V shed 4 bases, J shed 3 bases, and the junction held 4 bases outside the gene matches. Germline loops: CDR1 SGHRS, CDR2 YFSETQ. This CDR3 has 15 amino acids. As DNA, the CDR3 is TGCGCCAGCAGCGGCGGGACAGGGGGCGAAGAGACCCAGTACTTC. It is translated as CASSGGTGGEETQYF. Filled out from reference TRBV5-1 and TRBJ2-5, the complete variable domain reads KAGVTQTPRYLIKTRGQQVTLSCSPISGHRSVSWYQQTPGQGLQFLFEYFSETQRNKGNFPGRFSGRQFSNSRSEMNVSTLELGDSALYLCASSGGTGGEETQYFGPGTRLLVL.

This clone came up once. V and J are TRBV7-8 and TRBJ1-2, with D uncertain. Trimming took 5 bases from V and 0 from J, leaving 7 bases between them. The germline CDR1 and CDR2 sequences are SGHVS and FQNEAQ. CDR3 length: 13 residues. The CDR3, as DNA: TGTGCCAGCAGCGAACAGTCTAACTATGGCTACACCTTC. Its translation is CASSEQSNYGYTF. Looking up the rest from reference TRBV7-8 and TRBJ1-2 gives the full variable domain: GAGVSQSPRYKVAKRGQDVALRCDPISGHVSLFWYQQALGQGPEFLTYFQNEAQLDKSGLPSDRFFAERPEGSVSTLKIQRTQQEDSAVYLCASSEQSNYGYTFGSGTRLTVV.

The chain combines TRBV5-1 with TRBJ2-7; a possible D gene is TRBD1 (5 bases). The germline V gene has CDR1 SGHRS and CDR2 YFSETQ. The ends were cut back, 4 bases at V and 3 bases at J, with 20 bases in the middle. CDR3 size: 16 residues. The CDR3 spells CASSASIIGVSYEQYF. For the CDR3, the DNA is TGCGCCAGCAGCGCCTCCATTATAGGGGTAAGCTACGAGCAGTACTTC.

The CDR3 sequence: CASSPLAGRTDTQYF. DNA for the CDR3: TGTGCCAGCTCACCATTAGCGGGCCGCACAGATACGCAGTATTTT. This chain connects TRBV18 to TRBJ2-3; 7 bases agree with TRBD2. J lost 1 base, V lost 2 bases, and 3 bases had no gene match. The CDR3 covers 15 residues. Germline CDR1 reads KGHSH; CDR2 reads LQKENI. The complete variable domain, with remaining parts taken from reference TRBV18 and TRBJ2-3, reads NAGVMQNPRHLVRRRGQEARLRCSPMKGHSHVYWYRQLPEEGLKFMVYLQKENIIDESGMPKERFSAEFPKEGPSILRIQQVVRGDSAAYFCASSPLAGRTDTQYFGPGTRLTVL.

V is TRBV5-1 and J is TRBJ1-3, with a possible D match to TRBD1 (5 bases). V gave up 2 bases and J gave up 0 bases, with 9 bases separating them. CDR1 and CDR2 (germline): SGHRS, YFSETQ. CDR3 size: 15 residues. For the CDR3, the DNA is TGCGCCAGCAGCTTAACAGGTAGCTCTGGAAACACCATATATTTT. It is translated as CASSLTGSSGNTIYF.

The rearrangement joins TRBV2 to TRBJ1-5, with TRBD1 matching over 7 bases. After removal of 6 bases from V and 5 bases from J, the junction contained 4 bases not matched to a gene. The CDR3 totals 13 residues. Germline CDR1 SNHLY, CDR2 FYNNEI. The CDR3 DNA follows: TGTGCCAGCAGAAGACAGGGAGATCAGCCCCAGCATTTT. Its protein is CASRRQGDQPQHF. The entire variable domain, with the rest obtained from reference TRBV2 and TRBJ1-5, is as follows: EPEVTQTPSHQVTQMGQEVILRCVPISNHLYFYWYRQILGQKVEFLVSFYNNEISEKSEIFDDQFSVERPDGSNFTLKIRSTKLEDSAMYFCASRRQGDQPQHFGDGTRLSIL.

The chain is built from TRBV29-1 and TRBJ2-5, with TRBD2 identical over 8 bases. This CDR3 region has 14 residues. The V and J ends lost 1 base and 5 bases, in that order; junction bases with no gene match: 6. Looked up from germline, CDR1 is SQVTM and CDR2 is ANQGSEA. The CDR3 coding sequence is TGCAGCGTTGAAGGGAGCGGCGGGGGGGAGACCCAGTACTTC. Encoded protein: CSVEGSGGGETQYF.

The CDR3 here is CASSLLRSDPGYTF. In nucleotides, the CDR3 is TGTGCCAGCAGCTTATTGAGGTCCGACCCTGGCTACACCTTC. The chain recombines TRBV7-9 with TRBJ1-2; no clear D. The CDR3 runs 14 residues. Per germline, CDR1 SEHNR and CDR2 FQNEAQ (reference sequence). Trimming stripped 2 bases from V and 7 bases from J, with 14 bases between. Full variable domain (missing parts from reference TRBV7-9 and TRBJ1-2): DTGVSQNPRHKITKRGQNVTFRCDPISEHNRLYWYRQTLGQGPEFLTYFQNEAQLEKSRLLSDRFSAERPKGSFSTLEIQRTEQGDSAMYLCASSLLRSDPGYTFGSGTRLTVV.

This clone was seen just once. The chain has TRBV13 and TRBJ1-1; 8 bases match TRBD1. The ends lost 4 bases at V and 1 base at J; junction bases unmatched: 2. Germline V gene sequence: CDR1 PRHDT, CDR2 FYEKMQ (reference sequence). The CDR3 has 14 amino acids. The CDR3 sequence is CASSWGQANTEAFF. The DNA of the CDR3 is TGTGCCAGCAGCTGGGGACAGGCGAACACTGAAGCTTTCTTT.

CDR3 nucleotides: TGTGCCAGCAGCGCGGCCAGGGAGGCAAGTAGTGGCTACACCTTC. Translating it yields CASSAAREASSGYTF. The gene calls are TRBV5-4 and TRBJ1-2, with a possible D match to TRBD1 (5 bases). CDR3 length equals 15 residues. Germline CDR1 and CDR2: SGHNT and YYREEE (reference sequence). The V end was cut by 4 bases, the J end by 7 bases, with 20 bases between.

The CDR3 region has the DNA TGCGCCAGCAGCGGAGGGACCTTAGGGAACACTGAAGCTTTCTTT. Amino acids: CASSGGTLGNTEAFF. The V and J genes are TRBV5-1 and TRBJ1-1; the D gene is possibly TRBD1 (5 bases). V lost 4 bases and J 1 base, leaving 14 bases between the germline ends. There are 15 residues in the CDR3. Germline V gene data show CDR1 as SGHRS and CDR2 as YFSETQ.

The V and J genes are TRBV9 and TRBJ2-3; D remains ambiguous. The CDR3 is 15 amino acids. Germline V lookup: CDR1 SGDLS, CDR2 YYNGEE. With 0 bases removed from V and 0 bases from J, the gap between germline ends came to 8 bases. CDR3 amino acids: CASSVAAYSTDTQYF. As DNA, the CDR3 is TGTGCCAGCAGCGTAGCAGCGTATAGCACAGATACGCAGTATTTT.

The chain links TRBV18 to TRBJ2-2, with 8 nucleotides matching TRBD2. The CDR3 loop spans 17 amino acids. V lost 3 bases and J lost 3; bases outside the gene matches: 9. Germline V CDR1 and CDR2: KGHSH, LQKENI. The CDR3 region is CASSPTREAFYTGELFF. As DNA, the CDR3 is TGTGCCAGCTCACCTACGCGGGAGGCCTTCTACACCGGGGAGCTGTTTTTT.